A selection of T cell receptor beta chains follows, all from one sample in a study of blood T cell repertoires in COVID-19. Libraries were prepared by immunoSEQ multiplex PCR; TCRdb keeps only in-frame clonotypes and omits some of them. The sample has around 300,000 clones, roughly 89% seen once. Material for sequencing was peripheral blood. Source of these receptors: a woman aged 30 to 39 with active or convalescent COVID-19. Each CDR3 is given with its conserved first and last residue. Each record gives: J gene, V gene, CDR3 protein.

J: TRBJ2-1
V: TRBV3-1/TRBV3-2
CDR3: CASTPLAGTYNEQFF

J: TRBJ2-7
V: TRBV28
CDR3: CASRPSGGVSYEQYF

J: TRBJ2-7
V: TRBV7-2
CDR3: CASSLRTGGYEQYF

J: TRBJ1-2
V: TRBV30
CDR3: CAWSVTRESGYTF

J: TRBJ1-6
V: TRBV19
CDR3: CASSPAEYNSPLHF

J: TRBJ2-3
V: TRBV7-2
CDR3: CASSLKHTDTQYF

J: TRBJ2-1
V: TRBV10-3
CDR3: CAISESRLSYNEQFF

J: TRBJ2-7
V: TRBV27
CDR3: CASSLRTGTYEQYF

J: TRBJ2-7
V: TRBV9
CDR3: CASSFLSGANSYEQYF

J: TRBJ2-1
V: TRBV24-1
CDR3: CATSDPISGGSVDEQFF

J: TRBJ1-2
V: TRBV6-2/TRBV6-3
CDR3: CASSPGGGYGYTF

J: TRBJ1-2
V: TRBV30
CDR3: CAWSAGRGNDGYTF

J: TRBJ1-1
V: TRBV11-1
CDR3: CASSPSRGNTEAFF

J: TRBJ2-1
V: TRBV7-9
CDR3: CASSSRTGGNEQFF

J: TRBJ2-3
V: TRBV13
CDR3: CASSPWGGSPTDSHTTHTQYF

J: TRBJ1-1
V: TRBV18
CDR3: CASSQGQTTEAFF

J: TRBJ2-1
V: TRBV7-9
CDR3: CASSLLSSYNEQFF

J: TRBJ2-7
V: TRBV24-1
CDR3: CATSDSTSGGAHEQYF

J: TRBJ1-5
V: TRBV21-1
CDR3: CASSNEGQGASNQPQHF

J: TRBJ1-2
V: TRBV5-6
CDR3: CASSLWTGVYGYTF

J: TRBJ1-2
V: TRBV6-5
CDR3: CASTSRGNGYTF

J: TRBJ2-2
V: TRBV4-2
CDR3: CASSQEGGGGGTGELFF

J: TRBJ2-1
V: TRBV4-3
CDR3: CASSQGAGRLLNEQFF

J: TRBJ2-1
V: TRBV29-1
CDR3: CSIPPKGQTYNEQFF

J: TRBJ2-7
V: TRBV12-3/TRBV12-4
CDR3: CASSLYNAYEQYF

J: TRBJ2-2
V: TRBV30
CDR3: CAWSVSGGSNTGELFF

J: TRBJ1-2
V: TRBV27
CDR3: CASRSTGYGYTF

J: TRBJ2-5
V: TRBV7-2
CDR3: CASSWAGTGKTQYF

J: TRBJ2-5
V: TRBV7-2
CDR3: CASSRQGGWETQYF

J: TRBJ2-1
V: TRBV19
CDR3: CASRGGNSLSGQFF

J: TRBJ1-3
V: TRBV10-3
CDR3: CAISKGQGASGNTIYF

J: TRBJ1-1
V: TRBV6-5
CDR3: CASSYSMNTEAFF

J: TRBJ1-1
V: TRBV27
CDR3: CASRSRGLNTEAFF

J: TRBJ1-4
V: TRBV30
CDR3: CAWSTRQWGNEKLFF

J: TRBJ1-1
V: TRBV18
CDR3: CASSPYRGGDTEAFF

J: TRBJ1-5
V: TRBV27
CDR3: CASRQGQNQPQHF

J: TRBJ2-5
V: TRBV7-9
CDR3: CASTMGKTSATSGTQYF

J: TRBJ1-1
V: TRBV29-1
CDR3: CSVEGQRNTEAFF

J: TRBJ2-7
V: TRBV5-1
CDR3: CASSSGWTEPYEQYF

J: TRBJ1-1
V: TRBV27
CDR3: CASSLSLEYLSFAEAFF

J: TRBJ1-4
V: TRBV7-8
CDR3: CASSPQGLSTNEKLFF

J: TRBJ1-1
V: TRBV27
CDR3: CASSSGGNEAFF

J: TRBJ2-2
V: TRBV9
CDR3: CASSLGTSGDGTGELFF

J: TRBJ1-1
V: TRBV28
CDR3: CASGTGTNTEAFF

J: TRBJ2-1
V: TRBV2
CDR3: CASSEARGQGFNEQFF

J: TRBJ1-2
V: TRBV30
CDR3: CAWEGTASRSYTF

J: TRBJ2-5
V: TRBV3-1/TRBV3-2
CDR3: CASSQPGLAGYQETQYF